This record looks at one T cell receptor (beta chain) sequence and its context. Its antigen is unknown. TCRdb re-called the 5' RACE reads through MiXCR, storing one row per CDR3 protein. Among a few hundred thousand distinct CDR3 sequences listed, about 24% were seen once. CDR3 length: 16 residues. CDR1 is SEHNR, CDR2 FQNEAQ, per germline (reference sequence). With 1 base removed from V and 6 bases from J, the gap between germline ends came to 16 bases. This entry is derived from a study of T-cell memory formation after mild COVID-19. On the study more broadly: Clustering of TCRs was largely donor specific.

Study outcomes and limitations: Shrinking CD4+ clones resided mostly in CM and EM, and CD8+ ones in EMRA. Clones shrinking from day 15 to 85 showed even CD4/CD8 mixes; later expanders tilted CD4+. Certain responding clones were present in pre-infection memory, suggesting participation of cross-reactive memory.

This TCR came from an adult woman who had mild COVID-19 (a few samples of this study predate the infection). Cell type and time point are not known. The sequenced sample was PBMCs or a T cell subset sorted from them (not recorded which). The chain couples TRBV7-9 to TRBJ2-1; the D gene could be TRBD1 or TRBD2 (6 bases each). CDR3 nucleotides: TGTGCCAGCAGCTTAGAGCTTGGAGGGGGTGGCAATGAGCAGTTCTTC. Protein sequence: CASSLELGGGGNEQFF.